This entry features one TCR beta chain sequence. This clonotype has ten or more counts. Its antigen has not been determined. It has no much larger one-base neighbor in the sample; base qualities were not kept. The label giving this sample's time point can be read as: newly diagnosed GD, antithyroid drugs for less than 3 months. For both TCR sequencing and RNA sequencing, RNA was extracted from PBMCs using TRIzol. Graves' disease was diagnosed according to American Thyroid Association guidelines. Recruitment of patients was carried out at an endocrinology department in Xi'an, China. Each patient gave 7 to 9.5 milliliters of peripheral blood, collected in an EDTA anticoagulant tube. Ficoll Paque Plus density gradient separation was used to isolate PBMCs, and no further T cell sorting was done. RNA quality was checked with an Agilent 2100 Bioanalyzer and agarose gel, and concentration with a NanoDrop 2000.

This specimen comes from a study of regulatory T cells in long-lasting Graves disease (dated by TCRdb to the early 2020s). Notes on the research overall: Patients with newly diagnosed Graves' disease had been on antithyroid drugs for under 3 months. Patients with persistent Graves' disease were compared with patients with newly diagnosed Graves' disease using TCR sequencing and RNA sequencing of peripheral blood. The study was registered as a clinical trial and conducted in China. TCR sequencing covered about 13 persistent and 20 newly diagnosed Graves' disease patients, 33 samples in total. What the research found in general, with its limitations: Because the primary lesion, thyroid tissue, could not be accessed, the study looked at peripheral blood alone. Preferential use of TRBV28, TRBJ1-2 and TRBJ2-5 was observed in persistent disease, whereas TRBV20-1 and TRBJ2-1 were favored in newly diagnosed disease. Sequencing and analysis were restricted to the TCR beta chain. Persistent patients shared more public clonotypes among themselves (around 2,800) than newly diagnosed patients did (approximately 900). Persistent Graves' disease patients showed lower TCR Shannon entropy and fewer highly expanded clones than newly diagnosed patients, suggesting clonal expansion. As a limitation, the authors acknowledged that the small sample size may reduce accuracy.

V loses 7 bases, J loses 6 bases, and the germline ends lie 18 bases apart. CDR1 and CDR2, looked up from the germline V gene, are SGHAT and FQNNGV. Measured from the cysteine to the phenylalanine, the CDR3 is 15 residues long. The DNA shown is the 45-base CDR3, in frame from base 1. The library came from multiplex PCR. Sequenced on an Illumina HiSeq 4000. TCR beta libraries were built with iRepertoire HTBI primers and Arm-PCR amplification of CDR3 regions. Before sequencing, the PCR products underwent gel purification. In the source study's methods: A total of some 60 TRBV and under 15 TRBJ segments were identified across samples and were used for gene usage analysis of CDR3 amino acid clonotypes. COPE and FqMerger were used to merge the filtered high-quality paired reads into contigs. BLAST was used to align contigs to the IMGT TRBV, TRBD and TRBJ reference genes, and CDR3 was defined following IMGT. Any clonotype with a frequency above 0.1% was classified as a highly expanded clone. Shannon entropy was used to measure repertoire diversity, and the Gini coefficient was used to measure V-J evenness. A clonotype was considered public if more than one individual shared it. TCRdb reworked the public reads: Q25 trimming with fastp, MiXCR clone assembly, productive beta chains retained. Rows are unified per CDR3 protein, each entry keeping the most common DNA and genes. For this entry, the V and J calls and clone size follow TCRdb and not the study's own pipeline. The sample table contains approximately 400,000 distinct CDR3 sequences; only one count was recorded for about an eighth of them. The top ten clonotypes cover approximately 17% of the sample.

The sample was also linked to a second study, of T cells in Graves' hyperthyroidism and ophthalmopathy. The second paper states: Stable Graves' hyperthyroidism was defined as the absence of progression to ophthalmopathy over 18 months of follow-up. Hyperthyroidism patients were aged 18 to 65 years and newly diagnosed, with disease duration of less than 2 months. The study excluded patients with uncontrolled infections, other autoimmune diseases, pregnancy or lactation. Clinical symptoms, serum thyroxine and TRAb, thyroid ultrasound, and orbital computed tomography formed the basis for the diagnoses. For the first round of RT-PCR on the TCR CDR3, the HTBI primer set was used together with the Qiagen OneStep RT-PCR kit. Most expanded thyroid clonotypes (frequency above 0.001) were also detected in blood, a finding suggesting that blood repertoires may reflect thyroid immune responses. A model built on a 13 V-J signature distinguished ophthalmopathy from stable hyperthyroidism, reaching 87.88% sensitivity and about 81% specificity in cross-validation and 80%/75% in testing. In validation, the model predicted progression to ophthalmopathy a median of about 6 months before onset, with over 55% sensitivity and roughly 73% specificity. To identify distinguishing TCR V-J signatures, a discovery cohort of some 100 patients was used, comprising some 43 with Graves' ophthalmopathy and approximately 58 with stable Graves' hyperthyroidism. Prospective prediction of ophthalmopathy was tested in an independent validation cohort consisting of 18 hyperthyroidism patients and 15 or so patients who later progressed to ophthalmopathy. For training and testing, the 100 or so patients in the discovery cohort were randomly divided in a 7:3 ratio. The study also compared thyroid tissue and blood T-cell repertoires from over 5 Graves' hyperthyroidism patients. After sampling, hyperthyroidism patients received methimazole starting at 30 mg daily, and ophthalmopathy patients received high-dose intravenous methylprednisolone. Libraries were constructed in a second round of multiplex PCR, after which size selection and purification were performed. Paired-end sequencing of the libraries was performed with 100 bp reads on an Illumina HiSeq2000. SOAPnuke was used to process the raw data, with reads discarded if the reads contained adapters or uncalled bases, had a mean Phred below 15, or lacked an exact constant-primer or identifier match. COPE v1.2.5 was used to merge the high-quality paired reads, and each unique nucleotide sequence was defined as a clonotype. MiTCR v1.1 was used to align the clonotypes against IMGT TRBV, TRBD and TRBJ reference segments. The analysis was restricted to V-J combinations with a frequency above 0.0001, which together covered over 99% of the repertoires. The TCS score was defined as the ratio of F50 (clonal expansion) to E x V (chaos), calculated using BLOSUM62-based TCRdist between CDR3 peptides within each V-J. Welch's t-statistics and random forest reduced fewer than 600 V-J features to 10 to 15, which were used in a naive Bayes classifier (R e1071). No statistical method was used to set the sample size in advance, and investigators knew the group allocation. The paper describes TCR Vbeta CDR3 sequencing of 135 peripheral blood samples, made up of fewer than 50 ophthalmopathy patients, more than 70 hyperthyroidism patients and 17 progressor patients.

Recombination joined TRBV11-2 with TRBJ2-2; the D region is possibly TRBD1 or TRBD2, each matching across 7 bases. The source of this sequence is a woman in her late teens or twenties with Graves disease. Donor details come from another sample of the same person, matched by shared clones. The specimen comprised peripheral blood mononuclear cells (PBMCs), sampled at new diagnosis, from a patient treated with antithyroid drugs. CDR3 reads: CASTGGGQQPGELFF. DNA sequence: TGTGCCAGCACAGGGGGGGGACAACAGCCCGGGGAGCTGTTTTTT.